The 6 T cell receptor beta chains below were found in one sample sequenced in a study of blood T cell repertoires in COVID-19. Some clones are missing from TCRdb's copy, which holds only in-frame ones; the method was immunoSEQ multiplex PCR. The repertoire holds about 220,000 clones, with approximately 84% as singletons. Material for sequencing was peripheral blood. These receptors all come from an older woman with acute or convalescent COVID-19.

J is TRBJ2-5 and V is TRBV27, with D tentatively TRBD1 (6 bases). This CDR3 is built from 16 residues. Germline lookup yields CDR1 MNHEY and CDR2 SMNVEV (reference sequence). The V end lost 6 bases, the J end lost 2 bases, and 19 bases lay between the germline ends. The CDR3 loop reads CASSPRDQGNQETQYF. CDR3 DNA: TGTGCCAGCAGCCCGAGAGACCAGGGGAATCAAGAGACCCAGTACTTC.

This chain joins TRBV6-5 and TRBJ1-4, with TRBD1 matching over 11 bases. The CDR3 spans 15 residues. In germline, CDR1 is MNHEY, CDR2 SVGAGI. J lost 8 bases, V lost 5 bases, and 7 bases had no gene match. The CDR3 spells CASSPSGTGGEKLFF. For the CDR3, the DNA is TGTGCCAGCAGTCCATCCGGGACAGGGGGAGAAAAACTGTTTTTT.

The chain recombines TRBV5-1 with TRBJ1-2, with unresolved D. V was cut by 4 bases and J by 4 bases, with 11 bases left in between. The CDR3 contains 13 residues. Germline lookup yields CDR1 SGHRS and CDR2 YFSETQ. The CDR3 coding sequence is TGCGCCAGCAGCCCGAAGGAGGGCTATGGCTACACCTTC. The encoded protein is CASSPKEGYGYTF. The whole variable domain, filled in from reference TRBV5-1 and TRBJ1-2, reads KAGVTQTPRYLIKTRGQQVTLSCSPISGHRSVSWYQQTPGQGLQFLFEYFSETQRNKGNFPGRFSGRQFSNSRSEMNVSTLELGDSALYLCASSPKEGYGYTFGSGTRLTVV.

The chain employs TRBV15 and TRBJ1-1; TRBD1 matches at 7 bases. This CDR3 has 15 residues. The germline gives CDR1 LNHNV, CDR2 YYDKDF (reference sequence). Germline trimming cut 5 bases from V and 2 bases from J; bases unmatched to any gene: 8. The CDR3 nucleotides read TGTGCCACCAGCGGTCGACAGGGCTTTAACACTGAAGCTTTCTTT. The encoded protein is CATSGRQGFNTEAFF.

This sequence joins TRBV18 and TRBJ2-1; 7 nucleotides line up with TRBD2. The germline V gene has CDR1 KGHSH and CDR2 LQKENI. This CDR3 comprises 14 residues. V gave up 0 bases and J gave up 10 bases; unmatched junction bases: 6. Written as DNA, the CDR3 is TGTGCCAGCTCACCACCGGGGGGGTTGCCCGAGCAGTTCTTC. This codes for CASSPPGGLPEQFF.

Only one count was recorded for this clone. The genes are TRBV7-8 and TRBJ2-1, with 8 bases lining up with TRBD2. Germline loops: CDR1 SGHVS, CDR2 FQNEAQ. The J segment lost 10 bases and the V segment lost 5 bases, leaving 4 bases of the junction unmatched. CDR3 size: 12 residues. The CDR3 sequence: CASSPPGGEQFF. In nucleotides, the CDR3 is TGTGCCAGCAGCCCTCCGGGGGGGGAGCAGTTCTTC.